These 10 T cell receptor beta chains originate from one sample sequenced in a study of neoadjuvant anti-PD-1 for oral cavity cancer. Here immunoSEQ multiplex PCR was the method, and the copy in TCRdb shows in-frame clones only, minus some. Of around 15,000 clones detected, 36% appear once; the ten largest clones hold roughly two fifths. Stated time point: after neoadjuvant nivolumab, at surgical resection. Sequencing was performed on tumor tissue, taken after nivolumab (anti-PD-1) treatment. All receptors derive from a person between 40 and 85 years old with oral cavity squamous cell carcinoma.

This clone was recorded a few times. The V and J genes are TRBV2 and TRBJ2-1; 12 nucleotides align to TRBD1. V trimming: 9 bases; J trimming: 6 bases; junction bases outside the gene matches: 3. Germline-derived CDR1 and CDR2 are SNHLY and FYNNEI. The CDR3 length is 13 residues. The CDR3 is CARGTGGGNEQFF. Here the CDR3 DNA reads TGTGCCAGGGGGACAGGGGGCGGCAATGAGCAGTTCTTC.

The rearrangement uses TRBV5-6 and TRBJ2-1; D possibly corresponds to TRBD1 (5 bases). The CDR3 sequence is 13 residues long. Trimming removed 5 bases at V and 4 bases at J, with 10 bases between. Germline assignment: CDR1 SGHDT and CDR2 YYEEEE. As DNA, the CDR3 is TGTGCCAGCAGGGCTGGGGCATACAATGAGCAGTTCTTC. Translated, it gives CASRAGAYNEQFF.

The chain links TRBV5-6 to TRBJ1-1; D gene uncertain. Deletions cut 1 base from V and 1 base from J, with 11 bases between. CDR1 and CDR2 from the germline V gene are SGHDT and YYEEEE. The CDR3 loop spans 15 amino acids. The CDR3 sequence: CASSLLGVRNTEAFF. CDR3 coding DNA: TGTGCCAGCAGCTTGCTTGGGGTCCGGAACACTGAAGCTTTCTTT.

The chain is built from TRBV5-1 and TRBJ2-5; either TRBD1 or TRBD2 may supply D (5 bases each). Looked up from germline, CDR1 is SGHRS and CDR2 is YFSETQ. The V gene lost 1 base and the J gene lost 3 bases, with 13 bases spanning the gap. The CDR3 has 15 residues. The CDR3 loop reads CASSLYRRGEETQYF. For the CDR3, the DNA is TGCGCCAGCAGCTTGTACAGGCGAGGGGAAGAGACCCAGTACTTC. The complete variable domain, with remaining parts taken from reference TRBV5-1 and TRBJ2-5, reads KAGVTQTPRYLIKTRGQQVTLSCSPISGHRSVSWYQQTPGQGLQFLFEYFSETQRNKGNFPGRFSGRQFSNSRSEMNVSTLELGDSALYLCASSLYRRGEETQYFGPGTRLLVL.

This clone came up a few times. The chain's CDR3 is CASSPEQAYQPQHF. DNA of the CDR3: TGTGCCAGCAGTCCAGAGCAGGCGTATCAGCCCCAGCATTTT. The J gene is TRBJ1-5, the V gene TRBV6-6; D is ambiguous. There are 14 residues in the CDR3. Trimming left V 5 bases short and J 5 bases short, with 13 bases between. Germline-derived CDR1 and CDR2 are MNHNY and SVGAGI (reference sequence).

The V gene is TRBV6-5, the J gene TRBJ2-3, with D hard to call. Germline V gene lookup returns CDR1 MNHEY and CDR2 SVGAGI. V was clipped by 6 bases and J by 4 bases, with 17 bases between them. The CDR3 is made up of 15 amino acids. CDR3 sequence reads: CASRRVPGVPDTQYF. CDR3 in DNA: TGTGCCAGCAGAAGGGTCCCTGGGGTACCAGATACGCAGTATTTT.

This clone is labeled medium-sized. The chain recombines TRBV18 with TRBJ2-7; D gene uncertain. V dropped 6 bases and J dropped 6 bases, with 15 bases sitting between them. Germline loops: CDR1 KGHSH, CDR2 LQKENI. The CDR3 runs 13 residues. The CDR3 loop is CASSPHTDSEQYF. In nucleotides, the CDR3 is TGTGCCAGCTCCCCCCACACCGATTCCGAGCAGTACTTC.

The J gene is TRBJ2-5, the V gene TRBV5-4; TRBD2 agrees at 10 bases. This CDR3 comprises 16 residues. The V gene's germline CDR1 is SGHNT and CDR2 YYREEE (reference sequence). Losses at the gene ends were 1 base for V and 5 bases for J; bases not matched to a gene: 8. CDR3 protein: CASSLSSGGSWETQYF. The CDR3 DNA follows: TGTGCCAGCAGCTTGAGTAGCGGGGGGTCGTGGGAGACCCAGTACTTC.

This clone appeared a few times. The rearrangement uses TRBV19 and TRBJ2-1; 8 bases line up with TRBD1. Germline CDR1 LNHDA, CDR2 SQIVND (reference sequence). V trimming: 3 bases; J trimming: 6 bases; junction bases outside the gene matches: 13. The CDR3 contains 17 residues. In nucleotides, the CDR3 is TGTGCCAGTAGTATTTGGGACAGGCTGATGTATAGCAATGAGCAGTTCTTC. This codes for CASSIWDRLMYSNEQFF.

The J gene is TRBJ2-1, the V gene TRBV4-1, with TRBD1 identical over 9 bases. The trim removed 2 bases at V and 3 bases at J, leaving 5 bases unmatched. The CDR3 length is 16 residues. Germline CDR1 reads MGHRA; CDR2 reads YSYEKL. In nucleotides, the CDR3 is TGCGCCAGCAGCCAATCCGGGACAGGGAACTACAATGAGCAGTTCTTC. It translates to CASSQSGTGNYNEQFF.